The clone carrying this T cell receptor (beta chain) was seen only a few times. Antigen unknown. The entirety of the isolated RNA underwent reverse transcription, so expressed TCRB transcripts were sequenced. The protocol was immunoSEQ multiplex PCR, while the TCRdb copy is restricted to in-frame clones and leaves out a portion. The table lists about 740,000 clones, around an eighth of them singletons. This specimen belongs to a study of beta chain features in type 1 diabetes. Study results and caveats: In every one of the four CD4+ subsets, TCRB CDR3s were moderately but significantly shorter in Type 1 diabetes patients. It was among patients, rather than healthy donors, that naive, central memory and Treg TCRB repertoires appeared more similar.

The CDR3 totals 15 residues. V lost 6 bases and J lost 3; bases outside the gene matches: 7. Germline CDR1 and CDR2: SQVTM and ANQGSEA. This TCR was sampled from a man aged 18 to 29 with type 1 diabetes. The sequenced sample was naive CD4+ T cells from blood. The V and J genes are TRBV29-1 and TRBJ2-1, with 11 nucleotides matching TRBD2. The CDR3 coding sequence is TGCAGCGTGGCCGCCGGGACTAGCGGCTACAATGAGCAGTTCTTC. The encoded protein is CSVAAGTSGYNEQFF.